Listed below are T cell receptor beta chains from one sample, sequenced in a study of T cells after yellow fever vaccination. TCRdb called the 5' RACE reads again in MiXCR, with one record for every CDR3 protein. Here the sample spans 80,000 to 100,000 distinct CDR3 sequences, under 7% being singletons. The specimen was CD8+ T cells sorted from PBMCs, collected 10 days after the yellow fever booster vaccination. Receptor source: a man aged 18-30 years who received the YFV17D yellow fever vaccine. Both conserved end residues are part of each CDR3. A D gene is named only where the DNA matches it firmly. Rows may omit the clone size; those that give it use once, few, many or a size class.

>-|TRBV3-1|TRBJ2-1|-
TGTGCCAGCAGCCACGCAGCGGCGGGGAGCTACAATGAGCAGTTCTTC
CASSHAAAGSYNEQFF
>-|TRBV6-1|TRBJ2-3|few
TGTGCCACCACATCCGTGCCTAGGGGGGCAGATACGCAGTATTTT
CATTSVPRGADTQYF
>TRBD1|TRBV5-1|TRBJ1-3|few
TGCGCCAGCAGCTTATCGGCAGGGGGATTGAACACCATATATTTT
CASSLSAGGLNTIYF
>-|TRBV5-4|TRBJ2-3|few
TGTGCCAGCAGCTTGGTTGTAGGGTTAGGCTCAGATACGCAGTATTTT
CASSLVVGLGSDTQYF
>TRBD2|TRBV4-3|TRBJ2-5|few
TGCGCCAGCAGCCCAACCTATAGCGGGGGAGGAGAGACCCAGTACTTC
CASSPTYSGGGETQYF
>TRBD2|TRBV7-2|TRBJ2-5|few
TGTGCCAGCAGCGCAATCCTAGCGGGCGGAGAGACCCAGTACTTC
CASSAILAGGETQYF
>TRBD1|TRBV7-9|TRBJ1-1|-
TGTGCCAGCAGCCAAAGGGCAGGGGGAAACACTGAAGCTTTCTTT
CASSQRAGGNTEAFF
>-|TRBV5-1|TRBJ1-1|few
TGCGCCAGCAGCTTGGGGGGCCCGAACACTGAAGCTTTCTTT
CASSLGGPNTEAFF
>-|TRBV25-1|TRBJ2-2|few
TGTGCCAGCAGTGTAGGGCAAAACACCGGGGAGCTGTTTTTT
CASSVGQNTGELFF
>-|TRBV6-2/TRBV6-3|TRBJ2-1|few
TGTGCCAGCAGTCTCCTCGGGGGACCCTACAATGAGCAGTTCTTC
CASSLLGGPYNEQFF
>-|TRBV4-1|TRBJ2-7|many
TGCGCCAGCAGCCAAGATTGGGCGGAGACCTACGAGCAGTACTTC
CASSQDWAETYEQYF
>TRBD2|TRBV4-1|TRBJ2-3|-
TGCGCCAGCAGCCAAGATCCCAGGGCGGGGGCAGATACGCAGTATTTT
CASSQDPRAGADTQYF
>-|TRBV30|TRBJ1-2|few
TGTGCCTGGAGAAGTGGGGATGGCTACACCTTC
CAWRSGDGYTF
>-|TRBV7-2|TRBJ1-6|-
TGTGCCAGCAGCTTATTTTCCCTGAATAATTCACCCCTCCACTTT
CASSLFSLNNSPLHF
>TRBD2|TRBV4-1|TRBJ2-5|few
TGCGCCAGCAGCCCCCGGACTAGCGGGGAGACCCAGTACTTC
CASSPRTSGETQYF
>-|TRBV11-2|TRBJ2-3|few
TGTGCCAGCAGCTTAGATTGGCTAGCCGCAGATACGCAGTATTTT
CASSLDWLAADTQYF
>-|TRBV7-9|TRBJ2-3|few
TGTGCCAGCAGCCCTACGGGGTTTCCCACAGATACGCAGTATTTT
CASSPTGFPTDTQYF
>-|TRBV9|TRBJ1-6|-
TGTGCCAGCAGCAGATGGGCAGCAAGCTCCTATAATTCACCCCTCCACTTT
CASSRWAASSYNSPLHF
>TRBD1|TRBV27|TRBJ1-6|few
TGTGCCAGCAGCCTCACAGGGGAAAATTCACCCCTCCACTTT
CASSLTGENSPLHF
>TRBD2|TRBV4-1|TRBJ2-1|few
TGCGCCAGCAGCCAAGATGATCGCGGGGGGGCAGGCTATGAGCAGTTCTTC
CASSQDDRGGAGYEQFF
>-|TRBV29-1|TRBJ2-7|many
TGCAGCGTTGAAGAGGGGGAGCGTTACAAGCAGTACTTC
CSVEEGERYKQYF
>TRBD1|TRBV6-5|TRBJ2-3|few
TGTGCCAGCAGTTACTTTTCGGACAGGGCGGGGGATACGCAGTATTTT
CASSYFSDRAGDTQYF
>-|TRBV12-3/TRBV12-4|TRBJ1-4|-
TGTGCCAGCAGTTTAGTATTTCAAGGACCTGAAAAACTGTTTTTT
CASSLVFQGPEKLFF
>-|TRBV7-2|TRBJ2-7|few
TGTGCCAGCAGCTTAGCACAGGGACACTACGAGCAGTACTTC
CASSLAQGHYEQYF
>-|TRBV6-1|TRBJ1-5|-
TGTGCCAGCATTTACGGGCTGGGCGATCAGCCCCAGCATTTT
CASIYGLGDQPQHF
>TRBD1|TRBV28|TRBJ2-2|few
TGTGCCAGCAGTTTATGGGGACAGGATGACACCGGGGAGCTGTTTTTT
CASSLWGQDDTGELFF
>-|TRBV18|TRBJ1-5|few
TGTGCCAGCTCACCACCTGGCCAGCCCCAGCATTTT
CASSPPGQPQHF
>TRBD1|TRBV5-6|TRBJ2-2|few
TGTGCCAGCAGCCCCGGACAGGCCACAAACACCGGGGAGCTGTTTTTT
CASSPGQATNTGELFF
>TRBD2|TRBV7-9|TRBJ2-5|many
TGTGCCAGCAGCGGACCATCGCCCGGGACTAGCGGGAGTCAAGAGACCCAGTACTTC
CASSGPSPGTSGSQETQYF
>-|TRBV6-5|TRBJ2-5|few
TGTGCCAGCGGGGACAATCAAGAGACCCAGTACTTC
CASGDNQETQYF
>-|TRBV7-2|TRBJ2-3|-
TGTGCCAGCAGCTTAGGAGACAGATTCACAGATACGCAGTATTTT
CASSLGDRFTDTQYF
>-|TRBV6-6|TRBJ1-4|many
TGTGCCAGCAGGGACGGAATTAATGAAAAACTGTTTTTT
CASRDGINEKLFF
>-|TRBV10-2|TRBJ2-3|many
TGCGCCAGCAGTGAGTTGGGGGGGGCCGGTACAGATACGCAGTATTTT
CASSELGGAGTDTQYF
>TRBD1|TRBV4-1|TRBJ2-1|few
TGCGCCAGCAGCCAAGAGTCTAGGACAGGGGACGAGCAGTTCTTC
CASSQESRTGDEQFF
>-|TRBV7-8|TRBJ2-2|-
TGTGCCAGCAGCCCAGGAAGGGCCGGGGAGCTGTTTTTT
CASSPGRAGELFF
>TRBD1|TRBV20-1|TRBJ1-5|-
TGCAGTGCTAGGGACCTGACAGGGTTCGGGAGCAATCAGCCCCAGCATTTT
CSARDLTGFGSNQPQHF
>TRBD1|TRBV4-1|TRBJ1-5|few
TGCGCCAGCAGCCGTAAAGGGACAGGGGCTTGGGAGCCCCAGCATTTT
CASSRKGTGAWEPQHF
>TRBD1|TRBV25-1|TRBJ1-4|many
TGTGCCAGCAGTGGGGACAGGGAGGTTGAAAAACTGTTTTTT
CASSGDREVEKLFF
>TRBD1|TRBV7-9|TRBJ1-1|-
TGTGCCAGCAGCTCTCCCGGGACAGGGACTGGAGTTGAAGCTTTCTTT
CASSSPGTGTGVEAFF
>TRBD2|TRBV7-2|TRBJ2-7|few
TGTGCCAGCAGCTTTGCTAGCGGGGGGGCCTACGAGCAGTACTTC
CASSFASGGAYEQYF
>TRBD1|TRBV7-2|TRBJ2-7|-
TGTGCCAGCAGGTTCCGGGACAGGGGCTACGAGCAGTACTTC
CASRFRDRGYEQYF